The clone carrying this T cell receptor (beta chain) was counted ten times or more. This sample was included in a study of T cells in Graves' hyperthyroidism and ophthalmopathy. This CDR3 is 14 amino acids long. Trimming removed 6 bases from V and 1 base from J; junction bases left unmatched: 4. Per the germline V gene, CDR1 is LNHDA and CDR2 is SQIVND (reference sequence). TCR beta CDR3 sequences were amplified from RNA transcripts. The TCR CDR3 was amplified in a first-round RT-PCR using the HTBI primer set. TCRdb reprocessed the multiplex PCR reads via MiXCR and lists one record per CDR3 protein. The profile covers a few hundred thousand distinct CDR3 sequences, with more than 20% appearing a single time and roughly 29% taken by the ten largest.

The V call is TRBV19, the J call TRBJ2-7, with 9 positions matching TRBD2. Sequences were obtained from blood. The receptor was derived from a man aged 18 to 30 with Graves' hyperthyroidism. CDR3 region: CASRKTSGSYEQYF. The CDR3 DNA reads TGTGCCAGTAGGAAGACTAGCGGATCCTACGAGCAGTACTTC.